The present entry profiles one TCR beta chain with its context. Antigen unknown. This entry belongs to a study of shared clonotypes between healthy human individuals. Overall study findings and caveats: Generation probabilities of non-shared clonotypes were lower (relative to those shared by all four donors).

Here immunoSEQ multiplex PCR was the method, and the copy in TCRdb shows in-frame clones only, minus some. The profile shows more than 1,200,000 clones, approximately 98.5% of them singletons. The V end lost 0 bases, the J end lost 3 bases, and 16 bases lay between the germline ends. Germline V CDR1 and CDR2: SGHNT, YYREEE (reference sequence). This CDR3 region has 16 residues. Sequencing input: naive CD4+ T cells sorted from blood. Subset indicated: CD45RA+ positively selected. This sequence joins TRBV5-4 and TRBJ2-7; D call uncertain. The sequence came from a man aged 25 to 45 in good health. The DNA for the CDR3 is TGTGCCAGCAGCTTGGGAGAGACCGTATTAGGCTACGAGCAGTACTTC. It codes for CASSLGETVLGYEQYF.